The 5 T cell receptor beta chains in this list originate from one sample, sequenced in a study of spatial heterogeneity in lung cancer. Indicated time point: sample taken at primary tumor resection. Whole RNA, which was extracted from tumor, nontumor lung tissue or frozen PBMC, was sequenced without any cell sorting. TCRdb called the 5' RACE reads again in MiXCR, with one record for every CDR3 protein. The data hold approximately 8,000 distinct CDR3 sequences, with approximately 5.4% observed a single time. The sequences come from PBMCs, collected at surgery. The receptors originated from a male donor with early-stage non-small cell lung cancer.

The V and J genes are TRBV7-2 and TRBJ2-7; TRBD2 matches at 11 bases. The germline gives CDR1 SGHTA, CDR2 FQGNSA. This CDR3 contains 14 residues. V was pared by 4 bases and J by 3 bases, with 2 bases of the junction left unmatched. This chain's CDR3 is CASSSGLAGYEQYF. As DNA, the CDR3 is TGTGCCAGCAGCTCTGGACTAGCGGGCTACGAGCAGTACTTC. Full variable domain (rest looked up from reference TRBV7-2 and TRBJ2-7): GAGVSQSPSNKVTEKGKDVELRCDPISGHTALYWYRQSLGQGLEFLIYFQGNSAPDKSGLPSDRFSAERTGGSVSTLTIQRTQQEDSAVYLCASSSGLAGYEQYFGPGTRLTVT.

This clonotype occurred many times. CDR3 DNA sequence: TGTGCCAGCAGCTTAGATGGAACTAGCACTGAAGCTTTCTTT. Its protein product is CASSLDGTSTEAFF. V gene TRBV7-2 combines with J gene TRBJ1-1; no clear D. The V end lost 1 base, the J end lost 4 bases, and 10 bases lay between the germline ends. CDR3 length: 14 amino acids. Germline loops: CDR1 SGHTA, CDR2 FQGNSA.

The sample holds many counts of this clonotype. The rearrangement uses TRBV6-5 and TRBJ2-7; no definite D call. V lost 6 bases, J lost 2 bases, and 8 bases lay in between. Germline values: CDR1 MNHEY, CDR2 SVGAGI. The CDR3 is made up of 12 amino acids. The CDR3 region has the DNA TGTGCCAGCAGGGGCAGCACCTACGAGCAGTACTTC. It encodes CASRGSTYEQYF.

This clonotype has more than one count but fewer than ten. The chain combines TRBV7-2 with TRBJ1-3; D may be TRBD1 (5 bases). CDR1 is SGHTA and CDR2 is FQGNSA in the germline V gene. The V and J ends lost 1 base and 3 bases respectively, with 10 bases between them. The CDR3 spans 15 residues. The CDR3 sequence: CASSLDGTFGNTIYF. Here the CDR3 DNA reads TGTGCCAGCAGCTTAGATGGGACCTTTGGAAACACCATATATTTT.

This clonotype ranks as large. The rearrangement uses TRBV5-1 and TRBJ2-1, with 8 bases that match TRBD2. The CDR3 sequence is 14 residues long. Trimming took 4 bases from V and 6 from J; bases not matched to a gene: 6. Germline V gene sequence: CDR1 SGHRS, CDR2 YFSETQ. CDR3 protein: CASSEGLGGNEQFF. The CDR3 DNA reads as TGCGCCAGCAGCGAGGGACTAGGCGGCAATGAGCAGTTCTTC.